A single sample is the source of the 30 T cell receptor beta chains below, sequenced in a study of blood T cells in healthy people across ages. A second PCR, run for about 6 to 11 cycles, used a sample-barcoded 5' primer plus a J-beta primer mix. TCRdb redid the calling of the 5' RACE reads with MiXCR, one entry per CDR3 protein. The table lists 1.2 million to 1.5 million distinct CDR3 sequences, roughly 40% of them singletons, with 7% to 9.5% in the top ten. Sequencing used blood. The receptors here all came from a young woman in good health.

The CDR3 DNA follows: TGTGCCAGCAGTGAGTCTTGGGGGCCCCAGCATTTT. It translates to CASSESWGPQHF. This rearrangement joins TRBV25-1 to TRBJ1-5; D is ambiguous. The CDR3 spans 12 residues. V was pared by 3 bases and J by 9 bases, with 9 bases between. Germline V gene lookup returns CDR1 MGHDK and CDR2 SYGVNS.

The rearrangement uses TRBV6-5 and TRBJ1-2; D is undetermined. With 5 bases removed from V and 4 bases from J, the gap between germline ends came to 11 bases. The CDR3 totals 13 residues. Germline CDR1 reads MNHEY; CDR2 reads SVGAGI. DNA for the CDR3: TGTGCCAGCAGTCCGACTTTAGTCTATGGCTACACCTTC. This gives the protein CASSPTLVYGYTF.

The rearrangement joins TRBV20-1 to TRBJ1-4, with D uncertain. Deletions cut 6 bases from V and 7 bases from J, with 21 bases between. This CDR3 region has 15 residues. Germline V CDR1 and CDR2: DFQATT, SNEGSKA (reference sequence). Here the CDR3 reads CSAQRPGRASEKLFF. The CDR3, as DNA: TGCAGTGCCCAAAGGCCCGGGAGGGCGAGTGAAAAACTGTTTTTT.

The chain recombines TRBV7-9 with TRBJ2-1; 7 bases agree with TRBD1. From germline, CDR1 is SEHNR and CDR2 FQNEAQ (reference sequence). V shed 2 bases, J shed 7 bases, and the junction held 8 bases outside the gene matches. The CDR3 has 15 residues. The CDR3, as DNA: TGTGCCAGCAGCTTAAGTATACAGGGGATGAATGAGCAGTTCTTC. Its translation: CASSLSIQGMNEQFF.

The chain carries TRBV7-9 and TRBJ1-6, with D uncertain. The V and J ends lost 1 base and 9 bases respectively, with 10 bases between them. Germline CDR1 SEHNR, CDR2 FQNEAQ (reference sequence). CDR3 size: 14 residues. The CDR3 spells CASSLEADSSPLHF. CDR3 DNA sequence: TGTGCCAGCAGCTTAGAGGCAGATAGTTCACCCCTCCACTTT.

This clonotype was counted once. The genes are TRBV27 and TRBJ1-5; 9 bases align to TRBD1. The germline CDR1 and CDR2 sequences are MNHEY and SMNVEV (reference sequence). This CDR3 region has 14 residues. V was clipped by 4 bases and J by 8 bases; unmatched bases: 6. The CDR3 DNA reads TGTGCCAGCAGTTCCCGGGACAGGGAAGAGCCCCAGCATTTT. This translates into CASSSRDREEPQHF.

This chain connects TRBV4-1 to TRBJ2-3, with TRBD1 matching over 7 bases. This CDR3 has 17 residues. J lost 2 bases, V lost 5 bases, and 13 bases had no gene match. Germline CDR1 is MGHRA and CDR2 is YSYEKL. The CDR3 loop is CASSAGWAGGFTDTQYF. For the CDR3, the DNA is TGCGCCAGCAGCGCCGGGTGGGCAGGGGGTTTCACAGATACGCAGTATTTT.

This rearrangement joins TRBV15 to TRBJ2-7; 9 nucleotides agree with TRBD2. The CDR3 sequence is 16 residues long. The V segment lost 5 bases and the J segment 3 bases; nucleotides outside the gene matches: 11. Germline lookup yields CDR1 LNHNV and CDR2 YYDKDF (reference sequence). CDR3 sequence (DNA): TGTGCCACCAGCCAGGGAGGTAGCGGGAGAGTCTACGAGCAGTACTTC. Its translation is CATSQGGSGRVYEQYF. Based on the CDR3 plus reference TRBV15 and TRBJ2-7, the full variable domain is DAMVIQNPRYQVTQFGKPVTLSCSQTLNHNVMYWYQQKSSQAPKLLFHYYDKDFNNEADTPDNFQSRRPNTSFCFLDIRSPGLGDTAMYLCATSQGGSGRVYEQYFGPGTRLTVT.

The sample holds a few counts of this clonotype. The rearrangement joins TRBV3-1 to TRBJ2-5; D is perhaps TRBD1 or TRBD2 (5 bases each). Judging by the DNA end, TRBJ2-7 fits better; the J call may be wrong. Germline V lookup: CDR1 LGHDT, CDR2 YNNKEL (reference sequence). There are 14 residues in the CDR3. The DNA for the CDR3 is TGTGCCAGCAGCCAAGGGGGGATGGGGCACGAGCAGTACTTC. Translating it yields CASSQGGMGHEQYF.

This clonotype has just a few counts. The rearrangement joins TRBV29-1 to TRBJ2-1, with D possibly being TRBD1 (6 bases). Trimming pared 6 bases from V and 5 bases from J, leaving 26 bases between. This CDR3 contains 17 residues. CDR1 and CDR2 from the germline V gene are SQVTM and ANQGSEA. CDR3 loop: CSVAISGQIFNHNEQFF. In DNA form, the CDR3 reads TGCAGCGTAGCTATCTCGGGACAAATTTTCAACCACAATGAGCAGTTCTTC.

The chain joins TRBV2 to TRBJ1-2; 9 bases fit TRBD1. Germline values: CDR1 SNHLY, CDR2 FYNNEI. The CDR3 has 17 amino acids. The V and J ends lost 8 bases and 3 bases, in that order; junction bases with no gene match: 16. The DNA for the CDR3 is TGTGCCAGCCGGGAGGGGACAGGGATACCTCAGGACTATGGCTACACCTTC. Its translation: CASREGTGIPQDYGYTF.

The chain uses TRBV28 and TRBJ2-7, with D perhaps matching TRBD1 or TRBD2 (5 bases each). Germline lookup yields CDR1 MDHEN and CDR2 SYDVKM. The CDR3 totals 14 residues. The V end was cut by 7 bases, the J end by 0 bases, with 13 bases between. The CDR3 here is CASKGPLSSYEQYF. The CDR3 region has the DNA TGTGCCAGCAAGGGACCATTGAGCTCCTACGAGCAGTACTTC.

The genes are TRBV6-5 and TRBJ2-3, with 9 bases matching TRBD2. From germline, CDR1 is MNHEY and CDR2 SVGAGI. The CDR3 is 15 amino acids. Trimming took 6 bases from V and 6 from J; bases not matched to a gene: 10. The CDR3 region has the DNA TGTGCCAGCAGGCCTCGTGCGGGGGGGCCGGATACGCAGTATTTT. It is translated as CASRPRAGGPDTQYF.

Of note for this clonotype: A junction end diverges from the germline sequence, so it may reflect a read error. The CDR3 sequence: CASSGPGTNSGANVLTF. The CDR3, as DNA: TGTGCTAGCAGCGGCCCGGGCACTAACTCTGGGGCCAACGTCCTGACTTTC. This rearrangement joins TRBV12-3 or TRBV12-4 to TRBJ2-6, with a possible D match to TRBD2 (5 bases). The CDR3 loop spans 17 amino acids.

In DNA, the CDR3 is TGCAGTATGACAGGGAGAAGCACAGATACGCAGTATTTT. Its protein product is CSMTGRSTDTQYF. The V call is TRBV20-1, the J call TRBJ2-3; 7 positions agree with TRBD1. CDR3 length equals 13 residues. Trimming at V came to 8 bases and at J to 0 bases, leaving 5 bases not matched to a gene. Germline values: CDR1 DFQATT, CDR2 SNEGSKA (reference sequence).

There are a few counts of this clonotype. CDR3 region: CASSSAGTTATNEKLFF. The CDR3 DNA follows: TGTGCCAGCAGTTCGGCCGGGACCACGGCAACTAATGAAAAACTGTTTTTT. J is TRBJ1-4 and V is TRBV28; a possible D gene is TRBD1 (5 bases). Trimming stripped 4 bases from V and 0 bases from J, with 15 bases between. The germline V gene encodes CDR1 MDHEN and CDR2 SYDVKM. This CDR3 spans 17 amino acids.

This clonotype was seen a few times. The gene calls are TRBV6-2 or TRBV6-3 and TRBJ1-1; no clear D gene. Trimming shortened V by 1 base and J by 1 base, and 4 bases separated the two germline ends. Germline loops: CDR1 MNHEY, CDR2 SVGEGT. The length of the CDR3 is 13 residues. The CDR3 region is CASSYFQNTEAFF. CDR3 DNA sequence: TGTGCCAGCAGTTACTTTCAGAACACTGAAGCTTTCTTT.

The chain recombines TRBV7-9 with TRBJ1-2; D not certain. Germline CDR1 reads SEHNR; CDR2 reads FQNEAQ (reference sequence). The CDR3 contains 16 residues. V lost 0 bases and J lost 5, with 16 bases in between. The CDR3 DNA reads as TGTGCCAGCAGCTTAGCGATCGGAGGGCCTCCGTATGGCTACACCTTC. Its translation is CASSLAIGGPPYGYTF.

This chain joins TRBV20-1 and TRBJ2-5, with 11 bases aligning to TRBD2. Germline V gene lookup returns CDR1 DFQATT and CDR2 SNEGSKA (reference sequence). Trimming took 4 bases from V and 2 from J; bases not matched to a gene: 6. The CDR3 extends over 15 amino acids. The CDR3 spells CSAKGTSGNQETQYF. The DNA of the CDR3 is TGCAGTGCTAAAGGGACTAGCGGAAATCAAGAGACCCAGTACTTC.

J is TRBJ1-3 and V is TRBV18; 7 positions match TRBD1. The CDR3 contains 16 residues. The trim removed 6 bases at V and 1 base at J, leaving 9 bases unmatched. Germline-derived CDR1 and CDR2 are KGHSH and LQKENI. The CDR3 coding sequence is TGTGCCAGCTCCCCTACGACAGGGTCATCTGGAAACACCATATATTTT. Amino acid sequence: CASSPTTGSSGNTIYF.

About this clonotype: At one of its ends the junction is not consistent with the germline gene, which may arise from a read error. The chain combines TRBV28 with TRBJ2-3; D gene ambiguous. The germline V gene encodes CDR1 MDHEN and CDR2 SYDVKM. This CDR3 comprises 14 residues. CDR3 in DNA: TGTGTCAGCAGTTTTAGGCAGAGCACAGATACGCAGTATTTT. Translation gives CVSSFRQSTDTQYF.

Worth noting for this clonotype: The junction and the germline gene differ at one end; a read error may be behind it. The chain has TRBV3-1 and TRBJ2-7; no firm D call. This CDR3 has 13 amino acids. Per the germline V gene, CDR1 is LGHDT and CDR2 is YNNKEL (reference sequence). CDR3 DNA sequence: TGTACCAGCAGCCAAGTGAGGAGCCGCGAGCAGTACTTC. This encodes CTSSQVRSREQYF.

This clonotype was seen more than once but under ten times. The chain combines TRBV12-3 or TRBV12-4 with TRBJ1-5; no firm D call. This CDR3 region has 15 residues. Trimming cost V 5 bases and J 4 bases, with 15 bases left between them. The CDR3: CASSRTGVVNQPQHF. The CDR3 DNA reads as TGTGCCAGCAGTAGAACCGGGGTGGTGAATCAGCCCCAGCATTTT.

This chain links TRBV5-5 with TRBJ1-5; TRBD1 aligns across 10 bases. The V gene's germline CDR1 is SGHKS and CDR2 YYEKEE (reference sequence). The CDR3 is 17 amino acids. J gave up 0 bases and V 4 bases, and 7 bases lay outside the gene matches. The CDR3 loop reads CASSPGQGTISNQPQHF. The CDR3 nucleotides read TGTGCCAGCAGCCCGGGACAGGGGACGATTAGCAATCAGCCCCAGCATTTT. Full variable domain (remainder filled in from reference TRBV5-5 and TRBJ1-5): DAGVTQSPTHLIKTRGQQVTLRCSPISGHKSVSWYQQVLGQGPQFIFQYYEKEERGRGNFPDRFSARQFPNYSSELNVNALLLGDSALYLCASSPGQGTISNQPQHFGDGTRLSIL.

Notes on this clonotype: A read error is possible here, since a much larger clone lies one base away. This chain uses TRBV5-5 with TRBJ2-4; 12 nucleotides match TRBD2. Per germline, CDR1 SGHKS and CDR2 YYEKEE (reference sequence). V was clipped by 4 bases and J by 13 bases; unmatched bases: 24. This CDR3 has 19 residues. This chain's CDR3 is CASSTSLAGGPGSYNEQYF. The CDR3 DNA sequence: TGTGCCAGCAGCACTTCCCTAGCGGGGGGGCCTGGGTCCTACAATGAGCAGTACTTC. The full variable domain, rest sourced from reference TRBV5-5 and TRBJ2-4, is DAGVTQSPTHLIKTRGQQVTLRCSPISGHKSVSWYQQVLGQGPQFIFQYYEKEERGRGNFPDRFSARQFPNYSSELNVNALLLGDSALYLCASSTSLAGGPGSYNEQYFGAGTRLSVL.

This clonotype has a handful of counts. The chain is built from TRBV20-1 and TRBJ2-3, with TRBD2 matching 10 bases. Germline V gives CDR1 DFQATT, CDR2 SNEGSKA (reference sequence). The CDR3 covers 17 residues. With 0 bases clipped from V and 1 base from J, the junction kept 7 bases outside the gene matches. CDR3 DNA: TGCAGTGCTAGAGAGGCCGCCGGGACTAGCGGCACAGATACGCAGTATTTT. Translated: CSAREAAGTSGTDTQYF.

The gene calls are TRBV2 and TRBJ1-4, with 10 bases that match TRBD1. The V segment lost 6 bases and the J segment 7 bases; nucleotides outside the gene matches: 8. The germline V gene has CDR1 SNHLY and CDR2 FYNNEI. This CDR3 has 15 amino acids. The CDR3 coding sequence is TGTGCCAGCAGCGCGCCCCGGGACAGGGGTGAAAAACTGTTTTTT. Protein: CASSAPRDRGEKLFF. The variable domain in full, with the rest retrieved from reference TRBV2 and TRBJ1-4, is EPEVTQTPSHQVTQMGQEVILRCVPISNHLYFYWYRQILGQKVEFLVSFYNNEISEKSEIFDDQFSVERPDGSNFTLKIRSTKLEDSAMYFCASSAPRDRGEKLFFGSGTQLSVL.

The chain employs TRBV4-2 and TRBJ1-2; 7 bases fit TRBD1. From germline, CDR1 is LGHNA and CDR2 YNFKEQ. The CDR3 extends over 18 amino acids. The trim removed 0 bases at V and 8 bases at J, leaving 18 bases unmatched. Written as DNA, the CDR3 is TGTGCCAGCAGCCAAGAGTTGGGGTTGACAGGGAAGGTTGGAGGCTACACCTTC. Protein sequence: CASSQELGLTGKVGGYTF.

In DNA form, the CDR3 reads TGTGCCAGCGAACCGTTGGAAAACACTGAAGCTTTCTTT. Its translation is CASEPLENTEAFF. This chain uses TRBV12-3 or TRBV12-4 with TRBJ1-1, with D unresolved. The V end was cut by 8 bases, the J end by 2 bases, with 12 bases between. The CDR3 covers 13 residues.

Note on this clonotype: This may be a read error: a much more frequent sequence differs by one nucleotide. The chain combines TRBV12-3 or TRBV12-4 with TRBJ2-1; D gene uncertain. The DNA end lines up better with TRBJ2-7; the J call may be wrong. The CDR3 is 12 residues long. This chain's CDR3 is CASSASDNEQYF. In DNA form, the CDR3 reads TGTGCCAGCAGCGCGTCCGACAATGAGCAGTACTTC.